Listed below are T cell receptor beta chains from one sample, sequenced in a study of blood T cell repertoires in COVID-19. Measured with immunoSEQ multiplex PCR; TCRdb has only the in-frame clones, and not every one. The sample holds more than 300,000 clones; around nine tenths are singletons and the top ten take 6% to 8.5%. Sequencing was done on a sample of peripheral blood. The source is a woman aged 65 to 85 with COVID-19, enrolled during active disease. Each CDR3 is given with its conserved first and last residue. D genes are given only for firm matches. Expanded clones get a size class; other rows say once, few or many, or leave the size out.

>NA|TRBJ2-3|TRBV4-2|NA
CASSQDGGGRADTQYF
TGTGCCAGCAGCCAAGATGGGGGGGGCAGGGCAGATACGCAGTATTTT
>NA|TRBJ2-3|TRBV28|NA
CASSFGQPDTQYF
TGTGCCAGCAGTTTTGGACAGCCAGATACGCAGTATTTT
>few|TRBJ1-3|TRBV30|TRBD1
CAWSEGGEGNTIYF
TGTGCCTGGAGCGAAGGGGGCGAGGGAAACACCATATATTTT
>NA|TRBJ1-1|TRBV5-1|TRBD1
CASSPSAGGASEAFF
TGCGCCAGCAGCCCGAGCGCAGGGGGCGCGAGTGAAGCTTTCTTT
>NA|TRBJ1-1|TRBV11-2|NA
CASSAPRGRVNTEAFF
TGTGCCAGCAGCGCTCCTCGAGGCCGAGTGAACACTGAAGCTTTCTTT
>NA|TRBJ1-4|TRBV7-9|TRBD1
CASSPRTGRKEPREKLFF
TGTGCCAGCAGCCCCAGGACAGGGCGAAAAGAACCGCGGGAAAAACTGTTTTTT
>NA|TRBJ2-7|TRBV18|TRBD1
CASSPGTGGWTYEQYF
TGTGCCAGCTCACCAGGGACAGGAGGGTGGACCTACGAGCAGTACTTC
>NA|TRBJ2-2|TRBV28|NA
CASSLTGKTGELFF
TGTGCCAGCAGTTTAACAGGGAAGACCGGGGAGCTGTTTTTT
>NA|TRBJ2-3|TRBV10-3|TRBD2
CAATSALAGAGAITDTQYF
TGTGCCGCCACGTCGGCACTAGCGGGGGCCGGGGCCATCACAGATACGCAGTATTTT
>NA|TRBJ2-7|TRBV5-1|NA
CAGRQYYEQYF
TGCGCCGGACGACAGTACTACGAGCAGTACTTC
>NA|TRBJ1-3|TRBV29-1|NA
CSGLVSGNTIYF
TGCAGCGGACTGGTCTCTGGAAACACCATATATTTT
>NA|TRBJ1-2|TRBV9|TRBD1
CASRRTGANYGYTF
TGTGCCAGCAGACGGACAGGAGCTAACTATGGCTACACCTTC
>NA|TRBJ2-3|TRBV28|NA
CASSLSAGLSTDTQYF
TGTGCCAGCAGTTTATCAGCGGGCCTTAGCACAGATACGCAGTATTTT
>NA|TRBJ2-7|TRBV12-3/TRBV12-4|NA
CASRLGGEQYF
TGTGCCAGCCGTCTAGGAGGCGAGCAGTACTTC
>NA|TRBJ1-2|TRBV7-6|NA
CASSLGPFGQSEGYTF
TGTGCCAGCAGCTTAGGGCCTTTTGGGCAGTCCGAGGGCTACACCTTC
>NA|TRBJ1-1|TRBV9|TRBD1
CASSVSGDRNTEAFF
TGTGCCAGCAGCGTATCGGGGGACAGGAACACTGAAGCTTTCTTT
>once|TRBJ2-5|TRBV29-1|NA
CSVEGSLGTQYF
TGCAGCGTTGAGGGGAGTTTGGGGACCCAGTACTTC
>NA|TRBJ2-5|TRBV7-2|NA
CASSSTRTFPETQYF
TGTGCCAGCAGCTCCACTAGGACCTTCCCAGAGACCCAGTACTTC
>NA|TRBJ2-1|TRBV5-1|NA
CASSVFGESYNEQFF
TGCGCCAGCAGCGTTTTCGGGGAAAGCTACAATGAGCAGTTCTTC
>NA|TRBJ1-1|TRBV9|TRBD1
CASSVAAGGTEAFF
TGTGCCAGCAGCGTAGCGGCAGGGGGCACTGAAGCTTTCTTT
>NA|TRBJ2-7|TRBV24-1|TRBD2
CATSDPGLADYEQYF
TGTGCCACCAGTGACCCGGGACTAGCGGACTACGAGCAGTACTTC
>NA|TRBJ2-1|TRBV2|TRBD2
CASRLLAGFNEQFF
TGTGCCAGCCGACTACTAGCGGGGTTCAATGAGCAGTTCTTC
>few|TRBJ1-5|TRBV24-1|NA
CATSGGGLASNQPQHF
TGTGCCACCAGTGGGGGAGGCCTTGCCAGCAATCAGCCCCAGCATTTT
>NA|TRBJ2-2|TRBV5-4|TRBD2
CASSSGTSGGAGELFF
TGTGCCAGCAGCTCCGGGACTAGCGGGGGGGCCGGGGAGCTGTTTTTT
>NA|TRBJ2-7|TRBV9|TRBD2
CASSPGGTDYEQYF
TGTGCCAGCAGCCCCGGGGGGACGGACTACGAGCAGTACTTC
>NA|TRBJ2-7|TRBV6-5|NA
CASSYSGQGYEQYF
TGTGCCAGCAGTTACTCTGGGCAGGGCTACGAGCAGTACTTC
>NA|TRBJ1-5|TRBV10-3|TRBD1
CAISLTGGVNQPQHF
TGTGCCATCAGTTTGACAGGGGGGGTCAATCAGCCCCAGCATTTT
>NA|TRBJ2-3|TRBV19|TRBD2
CASMGRGGQTDTQYF
TGTGCCAGTATGGGCCGGGGGGGCCAGACAGATACGCAGTATTTT